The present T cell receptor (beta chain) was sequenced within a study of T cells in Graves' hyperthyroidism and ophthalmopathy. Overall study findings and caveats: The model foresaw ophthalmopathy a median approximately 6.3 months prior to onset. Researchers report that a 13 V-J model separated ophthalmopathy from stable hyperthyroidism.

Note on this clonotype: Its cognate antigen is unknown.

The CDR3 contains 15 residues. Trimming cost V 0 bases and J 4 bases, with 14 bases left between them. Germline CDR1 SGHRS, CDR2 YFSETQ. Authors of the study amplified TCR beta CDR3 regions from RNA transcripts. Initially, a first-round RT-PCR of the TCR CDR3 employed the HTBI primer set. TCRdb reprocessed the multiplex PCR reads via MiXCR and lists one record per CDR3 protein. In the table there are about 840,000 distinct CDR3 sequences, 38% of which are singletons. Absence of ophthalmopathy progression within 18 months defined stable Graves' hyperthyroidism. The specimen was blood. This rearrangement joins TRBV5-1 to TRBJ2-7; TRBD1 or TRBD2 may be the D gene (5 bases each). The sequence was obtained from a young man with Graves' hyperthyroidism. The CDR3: CASSLDGTDFYEQYF. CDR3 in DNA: TGCGCCAGCAGCTTGGATGGGACGGATTTTTACGAGCAGTACTTC.